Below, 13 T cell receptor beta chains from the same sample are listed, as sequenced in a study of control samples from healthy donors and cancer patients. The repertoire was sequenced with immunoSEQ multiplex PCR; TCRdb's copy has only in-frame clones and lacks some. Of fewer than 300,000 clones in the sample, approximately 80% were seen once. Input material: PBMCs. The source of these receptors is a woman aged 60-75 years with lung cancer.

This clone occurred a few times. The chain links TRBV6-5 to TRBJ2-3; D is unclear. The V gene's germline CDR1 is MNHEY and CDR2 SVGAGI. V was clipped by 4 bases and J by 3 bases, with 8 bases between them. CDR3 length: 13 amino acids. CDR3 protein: CASSSPGTDTQYF. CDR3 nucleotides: TGTGCCAGCAGTTCCCCCGGGACAGATACGCAGTATTTT.

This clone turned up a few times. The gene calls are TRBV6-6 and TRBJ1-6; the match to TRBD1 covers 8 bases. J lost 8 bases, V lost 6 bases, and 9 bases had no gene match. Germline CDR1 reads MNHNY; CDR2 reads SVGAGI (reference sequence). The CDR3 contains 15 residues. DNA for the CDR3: TGTGCCAGCAGGGGCGACAGGGGAAGGGATTCACCCCTCCACTTT. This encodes CASRGDRGRDSPLHF.

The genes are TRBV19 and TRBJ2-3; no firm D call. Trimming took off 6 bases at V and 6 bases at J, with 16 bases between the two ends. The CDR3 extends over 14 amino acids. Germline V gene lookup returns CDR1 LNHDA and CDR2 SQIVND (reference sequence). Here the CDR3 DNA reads TGTGCCAGTAGGCTAGAGACATTGGGGGATACGCAGTATTTT. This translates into CASRLETLGDTQYF.

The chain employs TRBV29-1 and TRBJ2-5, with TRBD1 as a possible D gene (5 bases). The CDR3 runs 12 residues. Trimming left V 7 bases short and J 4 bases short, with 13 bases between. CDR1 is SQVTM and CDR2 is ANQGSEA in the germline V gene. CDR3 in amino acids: CSGSRQRETQYF. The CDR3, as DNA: TGCAGCGGAAGCCGACAGAGAGAGACCCAGTACTTC. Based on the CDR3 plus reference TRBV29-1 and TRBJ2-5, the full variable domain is SAVISQKPSRDICQRGTSLTIQCQVDSQVTMMFWYRQQPGQSLTLIATANQGSEATYESGFVIDKFPISRPNLTFSTLTVSNMSPEDSSIYLCSGSRQRETQYFGPGTRLLVL.

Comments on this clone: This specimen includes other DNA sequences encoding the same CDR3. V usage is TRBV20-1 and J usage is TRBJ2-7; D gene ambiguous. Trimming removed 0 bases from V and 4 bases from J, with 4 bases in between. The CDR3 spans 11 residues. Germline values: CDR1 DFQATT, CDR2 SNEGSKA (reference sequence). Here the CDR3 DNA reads TGCAGTGCTAGAGACCTTTACGAGCAGTACTTC. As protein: CSARDLYEQYF.

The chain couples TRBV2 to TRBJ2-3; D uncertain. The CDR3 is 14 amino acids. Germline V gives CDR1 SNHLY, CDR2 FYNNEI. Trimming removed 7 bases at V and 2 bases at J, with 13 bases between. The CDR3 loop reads CASMAAAATDTQYF. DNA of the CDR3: TGTGCCAGCATGGCCGCGGCGGCCACAGATACGCAGTATTTT.

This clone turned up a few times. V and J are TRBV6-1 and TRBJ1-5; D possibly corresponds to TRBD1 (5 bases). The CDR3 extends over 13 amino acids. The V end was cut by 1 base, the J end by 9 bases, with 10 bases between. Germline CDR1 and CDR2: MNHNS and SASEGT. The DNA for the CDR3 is TGTGCCAGCAGTGAAGACCGGGGCGGGCCCCAGCATTTT. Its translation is CASSEDRGGPQHF.

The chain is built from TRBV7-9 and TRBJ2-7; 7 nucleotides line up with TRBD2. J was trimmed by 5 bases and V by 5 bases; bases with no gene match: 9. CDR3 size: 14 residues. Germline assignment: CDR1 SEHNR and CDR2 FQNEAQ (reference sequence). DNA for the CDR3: TGTGCCAGCAGCCCAGGACTAGGCGTTCACGAGCAGTACTTC. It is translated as CASSPGLGVHEQYF.

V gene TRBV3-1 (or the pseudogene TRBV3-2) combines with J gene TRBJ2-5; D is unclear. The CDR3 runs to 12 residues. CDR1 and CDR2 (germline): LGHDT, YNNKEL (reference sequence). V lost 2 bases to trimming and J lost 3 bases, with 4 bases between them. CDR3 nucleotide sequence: TGTGCCAGCAGCCAACCCAAAGAGACCCAGTACTTC. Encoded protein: CASSQPKETQYF.

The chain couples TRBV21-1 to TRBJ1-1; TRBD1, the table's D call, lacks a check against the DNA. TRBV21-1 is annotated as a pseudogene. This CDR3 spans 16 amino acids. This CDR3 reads CASSGRDTFRGTEAFF. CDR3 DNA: TGTGCCAGCAGCGGTCGGGACACCTTCAGGGGCACTGAAGCTTTCTTT.

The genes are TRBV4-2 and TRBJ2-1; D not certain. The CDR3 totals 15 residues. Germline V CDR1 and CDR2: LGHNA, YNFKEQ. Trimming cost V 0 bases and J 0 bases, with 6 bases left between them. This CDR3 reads CASSQESNSYNEQFF. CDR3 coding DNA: TGTGCCAGCAGCCAAGAGAGTAACTCCTACAATGAGCAGTTCTTC.

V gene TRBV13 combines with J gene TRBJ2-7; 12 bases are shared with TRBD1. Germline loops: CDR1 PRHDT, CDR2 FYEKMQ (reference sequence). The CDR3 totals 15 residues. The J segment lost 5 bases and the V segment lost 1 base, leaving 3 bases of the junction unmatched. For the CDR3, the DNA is TGTGCCAGCAGCTTAGTGGGACAGGGGGCCCACGAGCAGTACTTC. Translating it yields CASSLVGQGAHEQYF.

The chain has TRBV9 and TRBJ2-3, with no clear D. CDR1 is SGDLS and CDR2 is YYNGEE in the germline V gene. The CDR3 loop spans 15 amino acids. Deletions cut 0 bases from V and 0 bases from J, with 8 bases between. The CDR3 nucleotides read TGTGCCAGCAGCGTAGAGGGCGTCAGCACAGATACGCAGTATTTT. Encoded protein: CASSVEGVSTDTQYF.